A selection of T cell receptor beta chains follows, all from one sample in a study of OX40 agonist ivuxolimab in advanced cancers. Repertoires were generated with immunoSEQ multiplex PCR, while TCRdb's copy carries only in-frame clones and drops some. The data show approximately 71,000 clones, 84% seen once. The source was CD4+ or CD8+ T cells sorted from blood, collected in a trial of the OX40 agonist ivuxolimab. Every receptor here comes from an adult with an advanced solid tumor such as melanoma, head and neck, liver or kidney cancer. CDR3s include the opening cysteine and the closing phenylalanine or tryptophan. The D gene is left open where the match is weak. For some rows the clone size is stated as once, few or many, or as a class when expanded; others skip it.

j_call: TRBJ2-5
d_call: -
v_call: TRBV18
clone_size: -
cdr3_nt: TGTGCCAGCTCACCAGAAGGAGGATACCAAGAGACCCAGTACTTC
cdr3_aa: CASSPEGGYQETQYF

j_call: TRBJ2-2
d_call: -
v_call: TRBV4-3
clone_size: -
cdr3_nt: TGCGCCAGCAGCCAAGCCATCAGAACCGGGGAGCTGTTTTTT
cdr3_aa: CASSQAIRTGELFF

j_call: TRBJ2-7
d_call: -
v_call: TRBV27
clone_size: -
cdr3_nt: TGTGCCAGCAGCTCCCCTGGGACGAACCTCCGCTACGAGCAGTACTTC
cdr3_aa: CASSSPGTNLRYEQYF

j_call: TRBJ1-4
d_call: -
v_call: TRBV6-4
clone_size: -
cdr3_nt: TGTGCCAGCAGGGCAGGGCCCGATGAAAAACTGTTTTTT
cdr3_aa: CASRAGPDEKLFF

j_call: TRBJ2-1
d_call: TRBD2
v_call: TRBV5-4
clone_size: once
cdr3_nt: TGTGCCAGCAGCTCGACTAGCGGGGCAGACAATGAGCAGTTCTTC
cdr3_aa: CASSSTSGADNEQFF

j_call: TRBJ1-5
d_call: -
v_call: TRBV7-9
clone_size: -
cdr3_nt: TGTGCCAGCAACATGGGAGGGGGTCAGCCCCAGCATTTT
cdr3_aa: CASNMGGGQPQHF

j_call: TRBJ2-1
d_call: TRBD2
v_call: TRBV6-6
clone_size: -
cdr3_nt: TGTGCCAGCAGTTACTCTACTAGCGGGGGGTATGAGCAGTTCTTC
cdr3_aa: CASSYSTSGGYEQFF

j_call: TRBJ1-1
d_call: -
v_call: TRBV29-1
clone_size: few
cdr3_nt: TGCAGCGTTCCGGGACGCCAAGGCACTGAAGCTTTCTTT
cdr3_aa: CSVPGRQGTEAFF

j_call: TRBJ2-3
d_call: TRBD1
v_call: TRBV28
clone_size: -
cdr3_nt: TGTGCCAGCAGGTCAGGGGGATCGGGCACAGATACGCAGTATTTT
cdr3_aa: CASRSGGSGTDTQYF

j_call: TRBJ2-1
d_call: -
v_call: TRBV5-4
clone_size: few
cdr3_nt: TGTGCCAGCAGCATAGGGAGCCCCTCAAATGAGCAGTTCTTC
cdr3_aa: CASSIGSPSNEQFF

j_call: TRBJ2-5
d_call: TRBD2
v_call: TRBV5-1
clone_size: once
cdr3_nt: TGCGCCAGCAGCGTCCCTAGCGGAGAGACCCAGTACTTC
cdr3_aa: CASSVPSGETQYF

j_call: TRBJ2-3
d_call: -
v_call: TRBV7-9
clone_size: -
cdr3_nt: TGTGCCAGCAGCTTAGGTTTAAGGAGAGGGCCTTATAGAGATACGCAGTATTTT
cdr3_aa: CASSLGLRRGPYRDTQYF

j_call: TRBJ1-1
d_call: TRBD1
v_call: TRBV7-2
clone_size: -
cdr3_nt: TGTGCCAGCAGCCCGGGACAGGGGCGAACCAAGAACACTGAAGCTTTCTTT
cdr3_aa: CASSPGQGRTKNTEAFF

j_call: TRBJ1-5
d_call: TRBD1
v_call: TRBV7-2
clone_size: -
cdr3_nt: TGTGCCAGCAGCATTAAGACAGGGGATCAGCCCCAGCATTTT
cdr3_aa: CASSIKTGDQPQHF

j_call: TRBJ1-4
d_call: -
v_call: TRBV5-1
clone_size: -
cdr3_nt: TGCGCCAGCAGCTTGGAAGGGTACACTAATGAAAAACTGTTTTTT
cdr3_aa: CASSLEGYTNEKLFF

j_call: TRBJ2-6
d_call: TRBD1
v_call: TRBV28
clone_size: -
cdr3_nt: TGTGCCACACTAGGGGACAGGGGCGCTGGGGCCAACGTCCTGACTTTC
cdr3_aa: CATLGDRGAGANVLTF

j_call: TRBJ1-3
d_call: -
v_call: TRBV7-2
clone_size: -
cdr3_nt: TGTGCCAGCAGCTTAGTATTCAGGAACACCATATATTTT
cdr3_aa: CASSLVFRNTIYF

j_call: TRBJ2-3
d_call: -
v_call: TRBV4-3
clone_size: -
cdr3_nt: TGCGCCAGCAGCCAAGATCGCAGGACCCCTCAGTATTTT
cdr3_aa: CASSQDRRTPQYF

j_call: TRBJ1-6
d_call: TRBD1
v_call: TRBV4-2
clone_size: -
cdr3_nt: TGTGCCAGCAGCCAAGGGATGGGGGGACAGGGTAATTCACCCCTCCACTTT
cdr3_aa: CASSQGMGGQGNSPLHF

j_call: TRBJ2-2
d_call: TRBD1
v_call: TRBV9
clone_size: -
cdr3_nt: TGTGCCAGCAGCGTCGGACAGGGGGCGTACACCGGGGAGCTGTTTTTT
cdr3_aa: CASSVGQGAYTGELFF

j_call: TRBJ2-1
d_call: -
v_call: TRBV6-5
clone_size: -
cdr3_nt: TGTGCCAGCAGTACCCGGACCGAGCAGTTCTTC
cdr3_aa: CASSTRTEQFF

j_call: TRBJ2-1
d_call: -
v_call: TRBV29-1
clone_size: -
cdr3_nt: TGCAGCGCTGCTTCCAGGGGACCCAAATACAATGAGCAGTTCTTC
cdr3_aa: CSAASRGPKYNEQFF

j_call: TRBJ1-5
d_call: -
v_call: TRBV19
clone_size: -
cdr3_nt: TGTGCCAGTACCTTTCAGGGGAGCAATCAGCCCCAGCATTTT
cdr3_aa: CASTFQGSNQPQHF

j_call: TRBJ1-3
d_call: -
v_call: TRBV28
clone_size: -
cdr3_nt: TGTGCCAGCAGTTCTTTCAACAGGGTCGGCGGAAACACCATATATTTT
cdr3_aa: CASSSFNRVGGNTIYF

j_call: TRBJ2-7
d_call: TRBD1
v_call: TRBV5-1
clone_size: -
cdr3_nt: TGCGCCAGCAGCTTAAGTCCGGGACAGGGAGAGTACGAGCAGTACTTC
cdr3_aa: CASSLSPGQGEYEQYF

j_call: TRBJ1-3
d_call: -
v_call: TRBV9
clone_size: -
cdr3_nt: TGTGCCAGCAGCGTAGTCGTGGGTGGTGGAAACACCATATATTTT
cdr3_aa: CASSVVVGGGNTIYF